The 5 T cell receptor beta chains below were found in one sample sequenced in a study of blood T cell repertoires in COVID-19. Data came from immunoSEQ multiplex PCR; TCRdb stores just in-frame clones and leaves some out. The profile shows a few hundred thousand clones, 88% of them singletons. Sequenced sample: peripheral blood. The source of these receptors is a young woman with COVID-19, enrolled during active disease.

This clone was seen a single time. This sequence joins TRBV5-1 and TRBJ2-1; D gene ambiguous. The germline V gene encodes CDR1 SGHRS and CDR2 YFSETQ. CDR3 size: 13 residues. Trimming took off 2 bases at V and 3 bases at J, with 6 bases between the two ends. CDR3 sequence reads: CASSFGVYNEQFF. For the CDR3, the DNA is TGCGCCAGCAGCTTCGGTGTCTACAATGAGCAGTTCTTC.

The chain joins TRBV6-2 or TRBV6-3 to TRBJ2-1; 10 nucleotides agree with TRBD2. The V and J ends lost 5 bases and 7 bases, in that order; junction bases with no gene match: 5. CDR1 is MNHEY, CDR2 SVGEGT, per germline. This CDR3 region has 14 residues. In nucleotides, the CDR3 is TGTGCCAGCAGTCGAGCGGGAGGGCCGAATGAGCAGTTCTTC. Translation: CASSRAGGPNEQFF.

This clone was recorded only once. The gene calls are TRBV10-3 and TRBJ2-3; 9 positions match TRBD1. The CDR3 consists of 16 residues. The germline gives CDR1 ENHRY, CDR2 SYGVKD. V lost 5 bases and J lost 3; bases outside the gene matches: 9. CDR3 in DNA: TGTGCCATCAGTTCCCGAACAGGGGGCTGGACAGATACGCAGTATTTT. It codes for CAISSRTGGWTDTQYF.

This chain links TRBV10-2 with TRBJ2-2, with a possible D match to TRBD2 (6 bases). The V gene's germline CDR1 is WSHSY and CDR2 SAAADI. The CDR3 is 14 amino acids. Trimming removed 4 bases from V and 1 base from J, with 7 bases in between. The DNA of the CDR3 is TGCGCCAGCAGTGTGCGGGGGAACACCGGGGAGCTGTTTTTT. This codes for CASSVRGNTGELFF.

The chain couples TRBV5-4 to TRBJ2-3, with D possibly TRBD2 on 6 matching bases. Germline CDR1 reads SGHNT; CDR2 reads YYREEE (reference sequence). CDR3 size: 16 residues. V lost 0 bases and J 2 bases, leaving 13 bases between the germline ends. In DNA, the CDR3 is TGTGCCAGCAGCTTGGGGGCGGGACTTGCCACAGATACGCAGTATTTT. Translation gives CASSLGAGLATDTQYF.